This TCR beta chain was recorded in a study of blood T cell dynamics during melanoma immunotherapy. Study-wide findings and caveats: Unlike progressors, later disease-control patients had W3 repertoires gaining clonality or diversity.

Method: immunoSEQ multiplex PCR; TCRdb's copy keeps in-frame clones and lacks some. Found here are thousands of clones, roughly 89% of them singletons; the top ten hold 14% to 15%. The CDR3 consists of 15 residues. The junction had 4 bases not matched to a gene; V was cut back by 6 bases and J by 1 base. The germline V gene has CDR1 MNHNS and CDR2 SASEGT. Stated time point: week 3, after first cycle of checkpoint inhibitor. Of note for this clone: Its antigen is unidentified.

The starting material was blood, obtained from a patient treated with checkpoint blockade. The clonotype comes from a human donor with melanoma. The chain recombines TRBV6-1 with TRBJ2-5; 11 positions match TRBD2. CDR3 sequence: CASRKGTSGQETQYF. The CDR3, as DNA: TGTGCCAGCAGAAAGGGGACTAGCGGCCAAGAGACCCAGTACTTC.